This T cell receptor (beta chain) was sequenced during a study of T cell responses to AZD1222 COVID-19 vaccine. Germline V CDR1 and CDR2: SGHRS, YFSETQ. V lost 0 bases, J lost 2 bases, and 4 bases lay in between. This CDR3 is built from 13 residues. To note about this clone: Its specificity is unknown.

Pooled samples include second doses given at about 4 or 12 weeks. Findings and caveats of the study: The donors showed a predominance of white British ancestry and of females, with possible underestimation of clonal diversity. All repertoire sampling was performed exclusively after the peak T cell response. Receipt of two AZD1222 doses was followed by a rise in Spike-specific TCR breadth and depth.

Using immunoSEQ multiplex PCR, the repertoire was profiled, and TCRdb retains in-frame clones only, with some absent. The sample contains roughly 150,000 clones, approximately 87% of which appear only once. The sample consisted of peripheral blood, taken 28 days after the second AZD1222 dose. The TCR originated in an adult who received the AZD1222 COVID-19 vaccine. The chain uses TRBV5-1 and TRBJ2-3; D remains unclear. CDR3 amino acids: CASSLGATDTQYF. In DNA, the CDR3 is TGCGCCAGCAGCTTGGGGGCCACAGATACGCAGTATTTT.